These T cell receptor beta chains were read from a single sample in a study of blood T cell repertoires in COVID-19. Produced via immunoSEQ multiplex PCR; TCRdb's table is partial and in-frame only. The sample includes around 53,000 clones, around nine tenths seen only once; the top ten take 2.5% to 3.5%. Sequenced input: peripheral blood. The receptor set was obtained from a human donor in a cohort sampled during active COVID-19. The CDR3 runs from the conserved cysteine through the conserved F or W. D genes are given only for firm matches. A row's size may be missing; if present it is once, few, many or a size class.

TRBV4-3	TRBD1	TRBJ1-3	-	17	TGCGCCAGCAGCCAAGAAACAGGGGCATCCTCTGGAAACACCATATATTTT	CASSQETGASSGNTIYF
TRBV28	TRBD2	TRBJ2-1	once	15	TGTGCCAGCAGTTCTTATAGCGGGAGTAAGAATGAGCAGTTCTTC	CASSSYSGSKNEQFF
TRBV29-1	-	TRBJ1-1	-	13	TGCAGCGTGACTCCCCTTATGAACACTGAAGCTTTCTTT	CSVTPLMNTEAFF
TRBV4-3	TRBD1	TRBJ1-6	-	14	TGCGCCAGCAGCCTGGACAGGTATAATTCACCCCTCCACTTT	CASSLDRYNSPLHF
TRBV29-1	-	TRBJ1-1	-	13	TGCAGCGCCATACAGGGTTGGAACACTGAAGCTTTCTTT	CSAIQGWNTEAFF
TRBV20-1	-	TRBJ1-6	-	11	TGCAGTGCTGGGGCGAATTCACCCCTCCACTTT	CSAGANSPLHF
TRBV19	-	TRBJ2-5	-	16	TGTGCCAGTAGTATTGGGGCTACCCCGTACCAAGAGACCCAGTACTTC	CASSIGATPYQETQYF
TRBV30	-	TRBJ1-1	-	13	TGTGCCTGGGCGCGGGCGGAGAACACTGAAGCTTTCTTT	CAWARAENTEAFF
TRBV24-1	-	TRBJ2-5	-	11	TGTGCCACCAGCTCCGGGGAGACCCAGTACTTC	CATSSGETQYF
TRBV19	TRBD1	TRBJ1-1	-	14	TGTGCCAGTACCATAGACAGGGGGAACACTGAAGCTTTCTTT	CASTIDRGNTEAFF
TRBV27	-	TRBJ2-7	-	15	TGTGCCAGCAGTTTATCGTTGGCAGGGACCTACGAGCAGTACTTC	CASSLSLAGTYEQYF
TRBV28	TRBD1	TRBJ1-4	few	14	TGTGCCAGCATCACAGGGGCAACTAATGAAAAACTGTTTTTT	CASITGATNEKLFF
TRBV30	TRBD1	TRBJ2-1	-	14	TGTGCCTGGAGTGTAATAAGGAGACAGGGGGAGCAGTTCTTC	CAWSVIRRQGEQFF
TRBV2	-	TRBJ2-5	-	11	TGTGCCAGCAGTGAGGGGGCGACCCAGTACTTC	CASSEGATQYF
TRBV6-1	-	TRBJ2-3	-	16	TGTGCCAGCAGTGTTTGGGGGGAGGCACGCACAGATACGCAGTATTTT	CASSVWGEARTDTQYF
TRBV27	TRBD2	TRBJ2-3	-	17	TGTGCCGCCAGCAGTGGTATAGCGGGAGGAGGAGGGGATACGCAGTATTTT	CAASSGIAGGGGDTQYF
TRBV7-2	-	TRBJ2-5	-	15	TGTGCCAGCAGCGTCTCAAGGGGGAGACAAGAGACCCAGTACTTC	CASSVSRGRQETQYF
TRBV6-1	-	TRBJ2-2	once	15	TGTGCCAGCAGTGAAGCGGTCCTGGCTGTGGGGGAGCTGTTTTTT	CASSEAVLAVGELFF
TRBV29-1	TRBD2	TRBJ2-7	-	13	TGCAGCGCCGGAGGCAGCGGGAGTAACGAGCAGTACTTC	CSAGGSGSNEQYF
TRBV24-1	-	TRBJ2-1	-	15	TGTGCCACCAGGGGTACAGGGTATGTGGGGAATGAGCAGTTCTTC	CATRGTGYVGNEQFF
TRBV10-3	TRBD1	TRBJ1-2	-	14	TGTGCCATCAGGGGGGACAGGGGAAACTATGGCTACACCTTC	CAIRGDRGNYGYTF
TRBV11-2	-	TRBJ2-1	-	16	TGTGCCAGCAGCTTCTCGACGGGGAGAGTGAGTAATGAGCAGTTCTTC	CASSFSTGRVSNEQFF
TRBV28	TRBD2	TRBJ2-3	once	18	TGTGCCAGCAGTCCGGTTCTCCCCCTAGCGGGGGGCACAGATACGCAGTATTTT	CASSPVLPLAGGTDTQYF
TRBV6-5	-	TRBJ1-4	-	14	TGTGCCAGCAGTTACGGGCAGGGGAATGAAAAACTGTTTTTT	CASSYGQGNEKLFF
TRBV24-1	-	TRBJ1-5	-	12	TGTGCCACCGCTATGGCGGATCAGCCCCAGCATTTT	CATAMADQPQHF
TRBV5-4	-	TRBJ1-4	-	15	TGTGCCAGCAGCTTGGAAGGGGAAGGGAATGAAAAACTGTTTTTT	CASSLEGEGNEKLFF
TRBV11-2	TRBD2	TRBJ2-5	-	13	TGTGCCAGCAGCTTACGGGGGGACGAGACCCAGTACTTC	CASSLRGDETQYF
TRBV9	-	TRBJ1-2	-	14	TGTGCCAGCAGCGTAGGATTAGGGGCATACGGCTACACCTTC	CASSVGLGAYGYTF
TRBV25-1	-	TRBJ1-1	-	13	TGTGCCAGCAGACTGGAGGCTAACACTGAAGCTTTCTTT	CASRLEANTEAFF
TRBV7-2	-	TRBJ1-1	-	13	TGTGCCAGCAGCTTAGAAGCGGATTCGGGAGCTTTCTTT	CASSLEADSGAFF
TRBV28	-	TRBJ2-7	-	14	TGTGCCAGCAGTGCCCCGAGACCGCGGAACGAGCAGTACTTC	CASSAPRPRNEQYF
TRBV21-1	-	TRBJ1-2	once	14	TGTGCCAGCAGCAAAAACATACACATCTATGGCTACACCTTC	CASSKNIHIYGYTF
TRBV2	-	TRBJ1-4	few	17	TGTGCCAGCAGTGACAAGAGACTCAGGGCAACTAATGAAAAACTGTTTTTT	CASSDKRLRATNEKLFF
TRBV3-1/TRBV3-2	-	TRBJ2-5	-	14	TGTGCCAGCAGCCAAGATCGGGTACAAGAGACCCAGTACTTC	CASSQDRVQETQYF
TRBV5-6	-	TRBJ1-6	-	14	TGTGCCAGCAGTGACGAGCAGGGTGGTTCACCCCTCCACTTT	CASSDEQGGSPLHF
TRBV7-3	TRBD2	TRBJ2-1	-	15	TGTGCCAGCAGCCCTGGGGGGGTAGCCTACAATGAGCAGTTCTTC	CASSPGGVAYNEQFF
TRBV7-8	TRBD1	TRBJ2-1	-	15	TGTGCCAGCAGCTTAGCCGGGACAGGGCCCAATGAGCAGTTCTTC	CASSLAGTGPNEQFF
TRBV10-3	-	TRBJ2-5	-	12	TGTGCCATCAGGGGAACAGGGGAGACCCAGTACTTC	CAIRGTGETQYF
TRBV19	-	TRBJ1-3	once	22	TGTGCCAGCCCGAACCGATTTATCGACTGTAAGGCACACTGGAAGACGTTAGACACCATATATTTT	CASPNRFIDCKAHWKTLDTIYF
TRBV6-1	TRBD1	TRBJ1-5	-	15	TGTGCCAGCAGTGAAGCGGGACAGGGGAATCAGCCCCAGCATTTT	CASSEAGQGNQPQHF
TRBV19	TRBD2	TRBJ2-5	-	15	TGTGCCAGTAGTCCTAGCGGGGGGACCCAAGAGACCCAGTACTTC	CASSPSGGTQETQYF
TRBV18	TRBD1	TRBJ2-2	-	14	TGTGCCAGCTCACCAGGGACAGCACGCGGGGAGCTGTTTTTT	CASSPGTARGELFF
TRBV24-1	TRBD1	TRBJ2-7	once	12	TGTGCCACTCCGGACAGGATCTACGAGCAGTACTTC	CATPDRIYEQYF
TRBV19	TRBD1	TRBJ1-2	-	13	TGTGCCAGTTCATACAGGGGATCGGCCGGCTACACCTTC	CASSYRGSAGYTF
TRBV7-9	TRBD2	TRBJ2-5	-	13	TGTGCCAGCAGCTTGGGGGGGAGAGAGACCCAGTACTTC	CASSLGGRETQYF
TRBV12-5	-	TRBJ2-2	-	15	TGTGCTAGTGCCACCGGACAGCAAAACACCGGGGAGCTGTTTTTT	CASATGQQNTGELFF
TRBV5-1	-	TRBJ2-1	once	9	TGCGCCAGCAGCCTTGAGCAGTTCTTC	CASSLEQFF
TRBV28	-	TRBJ2-1	-	16	TGTGCCAGCAGCCCCGGAGGGGCCAGCGGGCCAGATGAGCAGTTCTTC	CASSPGGASGPDEQFF
TRBV7-8	TRBD1	TRBJ1-4	-	15	TGTGCCAGCAGCTTACTAGGACAGGGTCTGAAAAAACTGTTTTTT	CASSLLGQGLKKLFF
TRBV14	-	TRBJ1-1	-	13	TGTGCCAGCAGCCAAGATCGTAGGGGTGCAGCTTTCTTT	CASSQDRRGAAFF
TRBV5-1	-	TRBJ2-3	-	11	TGCGCCAGCAGCTTTAACTACGCGCAGTATTTT	CASSFNYAQYF
TRBV5-6	-	TRBJ1-5	-	12	TGTGCCAGCAGCTTTCCCCGGGGGCCCCAGCATTTT	CASSFPRGPQHF
TRBV5-8	-	TRBJ2-1	-	16	TGTGCCAGCAGCTACCCGACGGGGTGGGCCTACAATGAGCAGTTCTTC	CASSYPTGWAYNEQFF
TRBV30	-	TRBJ2-7	-	11	TGTGCCTGGGGGCGTTCCTACGAGCAGTACTTC	CAWGRSYEQYF
TRBV6-6	-	TRBJ1-6	-	15	TGTGCCACACAGATCCAGGCCAGAGAAACCTCACCCCTCCACTTT	CATQIQARETSPLHF
TRBV20-1	-	TRBJ1-2	few	14	TGCAGTGCTAGTCCTTTAGGGGGGGACTATGGCTACACCTTC	CSASPLGGDYGYTF
TRBV7-2	TRBD2	TRBJ2-5	-	16	TGTGCCAGCAGCTTCCCGGGACTAGCGGGGGAAGAGACCCAGTACTTC	CASSFPGLAGEETQYF